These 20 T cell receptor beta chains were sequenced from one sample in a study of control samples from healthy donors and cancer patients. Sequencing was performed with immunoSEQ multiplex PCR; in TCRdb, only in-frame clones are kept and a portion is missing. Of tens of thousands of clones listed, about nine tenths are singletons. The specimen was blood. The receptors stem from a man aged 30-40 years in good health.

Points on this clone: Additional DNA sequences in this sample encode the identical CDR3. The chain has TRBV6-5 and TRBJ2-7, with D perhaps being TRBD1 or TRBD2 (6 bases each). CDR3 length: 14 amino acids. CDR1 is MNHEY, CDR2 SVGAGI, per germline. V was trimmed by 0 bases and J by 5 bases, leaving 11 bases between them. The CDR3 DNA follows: TGTGCCAGCAGTTACTCGACCGGGGGCGACGAGCAGTACTTC. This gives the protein CASSYSTGGDEQYF.

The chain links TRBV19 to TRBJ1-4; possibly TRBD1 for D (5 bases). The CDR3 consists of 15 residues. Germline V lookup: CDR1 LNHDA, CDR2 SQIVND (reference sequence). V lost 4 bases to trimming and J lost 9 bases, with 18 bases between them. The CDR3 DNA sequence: TGTGCCAGTAGTACCACCAGCGGGACGGCTAAAAAACTGTTTTTT. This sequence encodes CASSTTSGTAKKLFF.

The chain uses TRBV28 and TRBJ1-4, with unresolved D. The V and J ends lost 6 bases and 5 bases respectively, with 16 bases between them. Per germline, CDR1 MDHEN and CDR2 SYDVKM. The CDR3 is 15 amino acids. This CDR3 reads CASSPWALGNEKLFF. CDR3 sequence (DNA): TGTGCCAGCAGCCCATGGGCCCTAGGGAATGAAAAACTGTTTTTT.

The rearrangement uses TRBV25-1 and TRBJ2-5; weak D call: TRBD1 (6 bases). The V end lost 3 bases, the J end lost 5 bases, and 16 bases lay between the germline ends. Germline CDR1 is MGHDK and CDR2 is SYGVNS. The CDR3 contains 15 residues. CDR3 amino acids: CASSDPREGVETQYF. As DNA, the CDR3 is TGTGCCAGCAGTGACCCCCGCGAGGGGGTGGAGACCCAGTACTTC.

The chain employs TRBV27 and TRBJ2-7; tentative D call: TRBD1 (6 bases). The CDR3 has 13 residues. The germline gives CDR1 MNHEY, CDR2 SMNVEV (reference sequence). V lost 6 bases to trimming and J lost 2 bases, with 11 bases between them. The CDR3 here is CASSFRTAYEQYF. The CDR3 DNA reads TGTGCCAGCAGCTTTCGGACAGCCTACGAGCAGTACTTC.

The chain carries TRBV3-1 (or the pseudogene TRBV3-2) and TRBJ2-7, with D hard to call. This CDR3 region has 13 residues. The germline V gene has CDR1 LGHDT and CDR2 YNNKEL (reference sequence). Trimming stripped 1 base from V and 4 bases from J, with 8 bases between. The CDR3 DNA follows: TGTGCCAGCAGCCAAGGACGGCAGTACGAGCAGTACTTC. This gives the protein CASSQGRQYEQYF.

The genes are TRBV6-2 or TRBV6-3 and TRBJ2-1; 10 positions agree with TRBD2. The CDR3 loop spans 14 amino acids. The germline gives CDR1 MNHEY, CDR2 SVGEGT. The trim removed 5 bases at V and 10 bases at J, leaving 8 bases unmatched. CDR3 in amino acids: CASSPGTSDQEQFF. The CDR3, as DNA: TGTGCCAGCAGTCCCGGGACTAGCGACCAAGAGCAGTTCTTC.

The CDR3 sequence: CASSRQGNYGYTF. As DNA, the CDR3 is TGTGCCAGCAGCCGACAGGGGAACTATGGCTACACCTTC. The V and J genes are TRBV14 and TRBJ1-2; TRBD1 matches at 8 bases. Germline V gives CDR1 SGHDN, CDR2 FVKESK. The CDR3 sequence is 13 residues long. Unmatched junction bases numbered 0, after V lost 4 bases and J lost 2 bases. Filled out from reference TRBV14 and TRBJ1-2, the complete variable domain reads EAGVTQFPSHSVIEKGQTVTLRCDPISGHDNLYWYRRVMGKEIKFLLHFVKESKQDESGMPNNRFLAERTGGTYSTLKVQPAELEDSGVYFCASSRQGNYGYTFGSGTRLTVV.

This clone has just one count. CDR3 sequence: CASSLVAGGPHEQYF. CDR3 nucleotide sequence: TGTGCCAGCAGCTTAGTGGCGGGAGGGCCCCACGAGCAGTACTTC. The chain uses TRBV7-9 and TRBJ2-7; 9 bases align to TRBD2. Germline V gene data show CDR1 as SEHNR and CDR2 as FQNEAQ (reference sequence). The trim removed 1 base at V and 5 bases at J, leaving 6 bases unmatched. The CDR3 contains 15 residues.

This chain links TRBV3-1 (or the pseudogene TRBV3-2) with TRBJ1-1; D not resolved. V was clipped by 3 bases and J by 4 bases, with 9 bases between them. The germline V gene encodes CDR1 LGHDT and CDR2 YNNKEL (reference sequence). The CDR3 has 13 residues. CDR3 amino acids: CASSHVAGTEAFF. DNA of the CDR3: TGTGCCAGCAGCCACGTGGCGGGCACTGAAGCTTTCTTT.

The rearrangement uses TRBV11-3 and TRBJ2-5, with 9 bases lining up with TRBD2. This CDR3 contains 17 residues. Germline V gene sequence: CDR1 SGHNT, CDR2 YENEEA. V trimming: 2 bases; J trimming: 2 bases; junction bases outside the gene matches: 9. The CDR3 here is CASSLKWGTSGQETQYF. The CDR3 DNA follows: TGTGCCAGCAGCTTAAAATGGGGTACTAGCGGGCAAGAGACCCAGTACTTC.

The CDR3 DNA follows: TGTGCCAGCAGCCCGGTGGACAGCCCGGGCTACGAGCAGTACTTC. It encodes CASSPVDSPGYEQYF. The genes are TRBV14 and TRBJ2-7; D might be TRBD1 (6 bases). The V end lost 4 bases, the J end lost 3 bases, and 16 bases lay between the germline ends. Germline loops: CDR1 SGHDN, CDR2 FVKESK. The CDR3 sequence is 15 residues long.

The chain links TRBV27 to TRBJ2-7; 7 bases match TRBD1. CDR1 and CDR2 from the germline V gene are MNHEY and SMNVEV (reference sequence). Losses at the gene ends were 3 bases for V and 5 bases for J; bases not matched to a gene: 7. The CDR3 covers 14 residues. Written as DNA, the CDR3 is TGTGCCAGCAGTTTTCGACAGGGTACCCACGAGCAGTACTTC. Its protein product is CASSFRQGTHEQYF.

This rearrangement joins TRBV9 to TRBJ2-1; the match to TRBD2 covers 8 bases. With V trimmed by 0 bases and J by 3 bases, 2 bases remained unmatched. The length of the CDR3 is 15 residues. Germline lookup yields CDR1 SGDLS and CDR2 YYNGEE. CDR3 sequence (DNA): TGTGCCAGCAGCGTAGGGAGCGGGAGCTACAATGAGCAGTTCTTC. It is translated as CASSVGSGSYNEQFF.

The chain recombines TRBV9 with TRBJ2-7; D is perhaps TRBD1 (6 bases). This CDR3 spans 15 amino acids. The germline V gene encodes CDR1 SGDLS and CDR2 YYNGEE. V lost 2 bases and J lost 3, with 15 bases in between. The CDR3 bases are TGTGCCAGCAGCGTCGGACATGGGGGCTTCTACGAGCAGTACTTC. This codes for CASSVGHGGFYEQYF.

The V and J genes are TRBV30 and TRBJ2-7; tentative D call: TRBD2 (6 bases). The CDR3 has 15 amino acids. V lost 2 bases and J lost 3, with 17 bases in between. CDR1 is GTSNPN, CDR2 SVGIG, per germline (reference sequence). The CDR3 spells CAWSSAPWGVYEQYF. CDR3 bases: TGTGCCTGGAGTTCGGCGCCCTGGGGGGTCTACGAGCAGTACTTC. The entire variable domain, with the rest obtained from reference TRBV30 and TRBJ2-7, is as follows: SQTIHQWPATLVQPVGSPLSLECTVEGTSNPNLYWYRQAAGRGLQLLFYSVGIGQISSEVPQNLSASRPQDRQFILSSKKLLLSDSGFYLCAWSSAPWGVYEQYFGPGTRLTVT.

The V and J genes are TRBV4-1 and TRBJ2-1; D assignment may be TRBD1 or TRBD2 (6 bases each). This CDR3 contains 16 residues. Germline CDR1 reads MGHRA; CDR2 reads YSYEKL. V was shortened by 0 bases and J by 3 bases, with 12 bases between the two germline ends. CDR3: CASSQDKGGYYNEQFF. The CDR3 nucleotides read TGCGCCAGCAGCCAAGATAAGGGGGGATACTACAATGAGCAGTTCTTC.

CDR3 coding DNA: TGCGCCAGCAGCTTGCAGGACAGGGGAAGGGAGACCCAGTACTTC. Amino acid sequence: CASSLQDRGRETQYF. The chain has TRBV5-1 and TRBJ2-5; 9 bases fit TRBD1. CDR1 is SGHRS and CDR2 is YFSETQ in the germline V gene. V shed 1 base and J 5 bases; nucleotides not matched to a gene: 6. This CDR3 has 15 residues.

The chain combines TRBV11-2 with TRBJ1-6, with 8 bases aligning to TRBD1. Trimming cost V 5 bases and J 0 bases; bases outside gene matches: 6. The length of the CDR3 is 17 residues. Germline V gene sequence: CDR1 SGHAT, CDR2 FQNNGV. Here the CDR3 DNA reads TGTGCCAGCAGCGACAGGGGCCCAAGCTCCTATAATTCACCCCTCCACTTT. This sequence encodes CASSDRGPSSYNSPLHF.

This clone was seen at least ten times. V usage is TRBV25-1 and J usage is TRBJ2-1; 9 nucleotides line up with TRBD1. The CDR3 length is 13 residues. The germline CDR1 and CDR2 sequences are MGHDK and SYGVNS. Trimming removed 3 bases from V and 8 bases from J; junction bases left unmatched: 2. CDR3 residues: CASSEHRGHEQFF. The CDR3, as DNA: TGTGCCAGCAGTGAGCACAGGGGGCATGAGCAGTTCTTC. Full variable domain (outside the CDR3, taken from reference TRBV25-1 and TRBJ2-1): EADIYQTPRYLVIGTGKKITLECSQTMGHDKMYWYQQDPGMELHLIHYSYGVNSTEKGDLSSESTVSRIRTEHFPLTLESARPSHTSQYLCASSEHRGHEQFFGPGTRLTVL.